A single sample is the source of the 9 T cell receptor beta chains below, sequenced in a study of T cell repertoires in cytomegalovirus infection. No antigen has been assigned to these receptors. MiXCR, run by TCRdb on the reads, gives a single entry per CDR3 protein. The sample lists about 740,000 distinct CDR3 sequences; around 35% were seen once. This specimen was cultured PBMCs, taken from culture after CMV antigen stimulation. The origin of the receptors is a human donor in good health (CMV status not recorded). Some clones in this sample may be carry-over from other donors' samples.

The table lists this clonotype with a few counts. The CDR3: CASSVASGMDQPQHF. The CDR3 bases are TGTGCCAGCAGCGTAGCTTCTGGAATGGATCAGCCCCAGCATTTT. The chain recombines TRBV9 with TRBJ1-5; D remains ambiguous. Trimming took 0 bases from V and 5 from J, leaving 12 bases between them. The germline V gene has CDR1 SGDLS and CDR2 YYNGEE. CDR3 length equals 15 residues.

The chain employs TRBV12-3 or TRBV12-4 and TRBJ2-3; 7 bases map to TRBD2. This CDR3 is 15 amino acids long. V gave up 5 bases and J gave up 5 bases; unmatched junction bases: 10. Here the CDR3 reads CASSPRGGGGDTQYF. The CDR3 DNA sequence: TGTGCCAGCAGTCCCCGCGGGGGAGGAGGAGATACGCAGTATTTT.

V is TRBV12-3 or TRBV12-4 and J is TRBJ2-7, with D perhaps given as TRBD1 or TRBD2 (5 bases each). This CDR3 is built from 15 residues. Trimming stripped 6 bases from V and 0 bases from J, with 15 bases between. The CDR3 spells CASRTGTDSSYEQYF. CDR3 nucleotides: TGTGCCAGCAGAACCGGGACGGATAGCTCCTACGAGCAGTACTTC.

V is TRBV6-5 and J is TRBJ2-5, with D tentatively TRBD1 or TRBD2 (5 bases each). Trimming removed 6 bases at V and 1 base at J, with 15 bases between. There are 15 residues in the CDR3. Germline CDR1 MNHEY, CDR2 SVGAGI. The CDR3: CASSYRGGSQETQYF. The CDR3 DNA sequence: TGTGCCAGCAGCTACCGGGGCGGATCCCAAGAGACCCAGTACTTC.

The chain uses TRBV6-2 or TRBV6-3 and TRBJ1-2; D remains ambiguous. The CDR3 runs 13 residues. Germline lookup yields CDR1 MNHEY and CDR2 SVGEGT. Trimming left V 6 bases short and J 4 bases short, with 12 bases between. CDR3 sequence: CASRAPVFYGYTF. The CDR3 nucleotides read TGTGCCAGCAGGGCCCCGGTATTCTATGGCTACACCTTC.

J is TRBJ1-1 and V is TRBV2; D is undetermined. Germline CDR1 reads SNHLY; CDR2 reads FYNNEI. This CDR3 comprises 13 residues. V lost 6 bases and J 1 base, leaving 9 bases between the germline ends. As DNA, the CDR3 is TGTGCCAGCAGGACTTCAGCGAACACTGAAGCTTTCTTT. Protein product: CASRTSANTEAFF.

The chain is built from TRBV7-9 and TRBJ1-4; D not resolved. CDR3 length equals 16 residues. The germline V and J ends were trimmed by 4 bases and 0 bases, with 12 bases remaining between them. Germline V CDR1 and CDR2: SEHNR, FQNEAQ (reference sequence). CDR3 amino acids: CASSSARASTNEKLFF. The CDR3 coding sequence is TGTGCCAGCAGCTCCGCAAGGGCTTCAACTAATGAAAAACTGTTTTTT.

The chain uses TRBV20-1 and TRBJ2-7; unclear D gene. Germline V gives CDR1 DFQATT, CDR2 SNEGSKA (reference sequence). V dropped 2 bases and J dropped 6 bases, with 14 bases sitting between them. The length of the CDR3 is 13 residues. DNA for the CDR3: TGCAGTGCTAGATCCATGGGCCGTGGCGAGCAGTACTTC. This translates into CSARSMGRGEQYF.

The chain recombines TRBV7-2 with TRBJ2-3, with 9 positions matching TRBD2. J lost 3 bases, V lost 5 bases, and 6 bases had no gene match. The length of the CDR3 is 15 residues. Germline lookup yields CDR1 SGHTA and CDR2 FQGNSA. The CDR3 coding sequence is TGTGCCAGCAGCCAGCGGCGGGAGGGGACAGATACGCAGTATTTT. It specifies CASSQRREGTDTQYF.